Below, 28 T cell receptor beta chains from the same sample are listed, as sequenced in a study of blood T cell repertoires in COVID-19. TCRdb's table, derived via immunoSEQ multiplex PCR, lists solely in-frame clones and lacks some. The repertoire holds around 400,000 clones, with approximately 87% as singletons. The sequenced sample was peripheral blood. These receptors all stem from a woman in her fifties or sixties with COVID-19, enrolled during active disease.

The chain carries TRBV27 and TRBJ2-7; maybe TRBD1 (6 bases). The CDR3 length is 15 residues. Between the trimmed V and J ends, which lost 5 bases and 5 bases, there was a span of 19 bases. The V gene's germline CDR1 is MNHEY and CDR2 SMNVEV (reference sequence). In nucleotides, the CDR3 is TGTGCCAGCAGTCCGCCCAGGGGCTTCCAGAACGAGCAGTACTTC. Translating gives CASSPPRGFQNEQYF.

V and J are TRBV25-1 and TRBJ1-3, with TRBD1 identical over 7 bases. The V and J ends lost 0 bases and 3 bases, in that order; junction bases with no gene match: 5. The CDR3 length is 16 residues. From germline, CDR1 is MGHDK and CDR2 SYGVNS. DNA for the CDR3: TGTGCCAGCAGTGAATATACGCAGGGGGGTGGAAACACCATATATTTT. It encodes CASSEYTQGGGNTIYF. The complete variable domain, with remaining parts taken from reference TRBV25-1 and TRBJ1-3, reads EADIYQTPRYLVIGTGKKITLECSQTMGHDKMYWYQQDPGMELHLIHYSYGVNSTEKGDLSSESTVSRIRTEHFPLTLESARPSHTSQYLCASSEYTQGGGNTIYFGEGSWLTVV.

The rearrangement links TRBV28 to TRBJ1-1, with 8 nucleotides matching TRBD1. This CDR3 region has 16 residues. The V gene end was trimmed by 10 bases and the J gene end by 3 bases; junction bases not matched to a gene: 16. Germline CDR1 MDHEN, CDR2 SYDVKM. CDR3 sequence: CATMDFPGGMDTEAFF. In DNA form, the CDR3 reads TGTGCCACCATGGATTTTCCAGGGGGCATGGACACTGAAGCTTTCTTT.

The V call is TRBV6-5, the J call TRBJ1-2; 8 bases agree with TRBD1. J lost 8 bases, V lost 4 bases, and 9 bases had no gene match. Germline V lookup: CDR1 MNHEY, CDR2 SVGAGI. The length of the CDR3 is 14 residues. The CDR3 nucleotides read TGTGCCAGCAGTTCCATAAACAGGGGGGTAGGCTACACCTTC. It is translated as CASSSINRGVGYTF.

The chain is built from TRBV30 and TRBJ2-1; 10 bases are shared with TRBD1. Germline trimming cut 7 bases from V and 5 bases from J; bases unmatched to any gene: 14. The germline V gene encodes CDR1 GTSNPN and CDR2 SVGIG (reference sequence). The CDR3 totals 16 residues. CDR3 nucleotides: TGTGCCTTGGGGATCTCCGGGACAGGGGTTAACAATGAGCAGTTCTTC. Amino acids: CALGISGTGVNNEQFF.

The chain employs TRBV7-7 and TRBJ1-5; a weak D match, TRBD1 (6 bases). The V gene lost 6 bases and the J gene lost 3 bases, with 15 bases spanning the gap. CDR3 length equals 15 residues. Germline V gene lookup returns CDR1 SSHAT and CDR2 FNYEAQ (reference sequence). The CDR3 sequence: CASSRGGGDNQPQHF. CDR3 nucleotide sequence: TGTGCCAGCAGTCGGGGGGGCGGGGACAATCAGCCCCAGCATTTT.

Remarks on this clone: Germline and junction disagree at one end, which may indicate a read error. The chain links TRBV28 to TRBJ1-4; possibly TRBD1 for D (5 bases). This CDR3 spans 14 amino acids. The germline V gene has CDR1 MDHEN and CDR2 SYDVKM. CDR3 nucleotides: TGTGCCAGCAGTTCGGACACACCTAATGGAAAACTGTTTTTT. Translating gives CASSSDTPNGKLFF. The full variable domain, in which reference TRBV28 and TRBJ1-4 provide the parts outside the CDR3, is DVKVTQSSRYLVKRTGEKVFLECVQDMDHENMFWYRQDPGLGLRLIYFSYDVKMKEKGDIPEGYSVSREKKERFSLILESASTNQTSMYLCASSSDTPNGKLFFGSGTQLSVL.

The chain uses TRBV2 and TRBJ1-5, with no clear D. Germline V gene lookup returns CDR1 SNHLY and CDR2 FYNNEI. V dropped 4 bases and J dropped 2 bases, with 12 bases sitting between them. The CDR3 totals 15 residues. This CDR3 is CASSASLGGNQPQHF. For the CDR3, the DNA is TGTGCCAGCAGTGCGTCCCTCGGGGGCAATCAGCCCCAGCATTTT.

The chain carries TRBV11-3 and TRBJ1-6; D might be TRBD1 (5 bases). This CDR3 has 15 amino acids. With 5 bases removed from V and 5 bases from J, the gap between germline ends came to 13 bases. CDR1 is SGHNT, CDR2 YENEEA, per germline. This CDR3 reads CASSRGQGDNSPLHF. CDR3 DNA: TGTGCCAGCAGCCGCGGCCAGGGCGATAATTCACCCCTCCACTTT.

The rearrangement joins TRBV2 to TRBJ1-5; D is possibly TRBD1 (6 bases). From germline, CDR1 is SNHLY and CDR2 FYNNEI. The CDR3 spans 13 residues. V gave up 7 bases and J gave up 3 bases, with 10 bases separating them. The CDR3 protein is CASIGQINQPQHF. The CDR3 bases are TGTGCCAGCATCGGACAGATCAATCAGCCCCAGCATTTT.

This clone was seen just once. The chain employs TRBV5-1 and TRBJ1-1; the match to TRBD1 covers 8 bases. Germline lookup yields CDR1 SGHRS and CDR2 YFSETQ. After removal of 5 bases from V and 1 base from J, the junction contained 7 bases not matched to a gene. CDR3 length equals 15 residues. CDR3 in amino acids: CASSNPGTGNTEAFF. CDR3 in DNA: TGCGCCAGCAGTAATCCCGGGACAGGGAACACTGAAGCTTTCTTT.

This clone was seen a handful of times. This chain connects TRBV18 to TRBJ1-6; the D gene is possibly TRBD1 (6 bases). The germline V gene has CDR1 KGHSH and CDR2 LQKENI. This CDR3 region has 14 residues. Trimming shortened V by 3 bases and J by 5 bases, and 8 bases separated the two germline ends. CDR3 residues: CASSPDSNNSPLHF. The DNA of the CDR3 is TGTGCCAGCTCACCGGACAGCAATAATTCACCCCTCCACTTT. The whole variable domain, filled in from reference TRBV18 and TRBJ1-6, reads NAGVMQNPRHLVRRRGQEARLRCSPMKGHSHVYWYRQLPEEGLKFMVYLQKENIIDESGMPKERFSAEFPKEGPSILRIQQVVRGDSAAYFCASSPDSNNSPLHFGNGTRLTVT.

This chain joins TRBV30 and TRBJ2-7; 9 nucleotides agree with TRBD2. The CDR3 length is 13 residues. Germline loops: CDR1 GTSNPN, CDR2 SVGIG (reference sequence). With V trimmed by 4 bases and J by 7 bases, 8 bases remained unmatched. The CDR3: CAWKKREAQEQYF. CDR3 nucleotides: TGTGCCTGGAAAAAGCGGGAGGCCCAGGAGCAGTACTTC.

The chain links TRBV5-1 to TRBJ1-5; TRBD1 matches 7 bases. Unmatched junction bases numbered 2, after V lost 3 bases and J lost 5 bases. From germline, CDR1 is SGHRS and CDR2 YFSETQ. The CDR3 has 13 amino acids. For the CDR3, the DNA is TGCGCCAGCAGCTCGACAGGGTATCAGCCCCAGCATTTT. Amino acids: CASSSTGYQPQHF.

The gene calls are TRBV3-1 (or the pseudogene TRBV3-2) and TRBJ1-1, with 8 bases that match TRBD1. The CDR3 consists of 14 residues. CDR1 LGHDT and CDR2 YNNKEL come from the germline V gene (reference sequence). Unmatched junction bases numbered 7, after V lost 5 bases and J lost 5 bases. The CDR3 region is CASSSRTGWTEAFF. For the CDR3, the DNA is TGTGCCAGCAGCTCCAGGACAGGGTGGACTGAAGCTTTCTTT.

V and J are TRBV29-1 and TRBJ2-7, with 7 bases identical to TRBD2. V gave up 1 base and J gave up 2 bases; unmatched junction bases: 8. This CDR3 region has 15 residues. The germline gives CDR1 SQVTM, CDR2 ANQGSEA. The CDR3 reads CSVEVGPSGPYEQYF. In DNA, the CDR3 is TGCAGCGTTGAAGTGGGGCCTAGCGGACCCTACGAGCAGTACTTC.

This chain joins TRBV2 and TRBJ2-3, with 10 bases that match TRBD2. Per the germline V gene, CDR1 is SNHLY and CDR2 is FYNNEI. The CDR3 sequence is 12 residues long. Germline trimming cut 5 bases from V and 12 bases from J; bases unmatched to any gene: 5. This CDR3 is CASSFGTSEQYF. The CDR3 DNA sequence: TGTGCCAGCAGTTTCGGGACTAGCGAACAGTATTTT.

This clone occurred once. V and J are TRBV7-2 and TRBJ1-1; D is undetermined. Germline V gene sequence: CDR1 SGHTA, CDR2 FQGNSA. The CDR3 has 14 residues. Deletions cut 1 base from V and 6 bases from J, with 12 bases between. Written as DNA, the CDR3 is TGTGCCAGCAGCTTAGTAGGGAGGTGGGCTGAAGCTTTCTTT. Its protein product is CASSLVGRWAEAFF.

This chain links TRBV5-1 with TRBJ1-2; perhaps TRBD1 as D (5 bases). Germline V lookup: CDR1 SGHRS, CDR2 YFSETQ. The length of the CDR3 is 16 residues. With 0 bases removed from V and 3 bases from J, the gap between germline ends came to 15 bases. The CDR3, as DNA: TGCGCCAGCAGCTTGGATTTTCAGGGCGTCTACTATGGCTACACCTTC. Protein sequence: CASSLDFQGVYYGYTF. The entire variable domain, with the rest obtained from reference TRBV5-1 and TRBJ1-2, is as follows: KAGVTQTPRYLIKTRGQQVTLSCSPISGHRSVSWYQQTPGQGLQFLFEYFSETQRNKGNFPGRFSGRQFSNSRSEMNVSTLELGDSALYLCASSLDFQGVYYGYTFGSGTRLTVV.

The chain employs TRBV24-1 and TRBJ2-2, with 7 bases aligning to TRBD1. This CDR3 spans 15 amino acids. CDR1 KGHDR and CDR2 SFDVKD come from the germline V gene. The V and J ends lost 4 bases and 4 bases, in that order; junction bases with no gene match: 5. The CDR3 DNA is TGTGCCACCAGTGACAACAGGGGAATCACCGGGGAGCTGTTTTTT. Encoded protein: CATSDNRGITGELFF.

The V and J genes are TRBV5-6 and TRBJ1-1; 8 positions agree with TRBD1. The CDR3 has 13 amino acids. CDR1 is SGHDT, CDR2 YYEEEE, per germline. The V segment lost 3 bases and the J segment 3 bases; nucleotides outside the gene matches: 1. CDR3 residues: CASSSDRDTEAFF. The CDR3, as DNA: TGTGCCAGCAGCTCGGACAGGGACACTGAAGCTTTCTTT.

The V call is TRBV3-1 (or the pseudogene TRBV3-2), the J call TRBJ2-1; 8 bases match TRBD2. The CDR3 totals 15 residues. Germline CDR1 reads LGHDT; CDR2 reads YNNKEL (reference sequence). The J segment lost 2 bases and the V segment lost 0 bases, leaving 0 bases of the junction unmatched. The CDR3 DNA follows: TGTGCCAGCAGCCAAGAACTAGCGGCCTACAATGAGCAGTTCTTC. This encodes CASSQELAAYNEQFF.

This chain connects TRBV27 to TRBJ2-7, with D possibly TRBD1 on 5 matching bases. V dropped 5 bases and J dropped 2 bases, with 19 bases sitting between them. CDR3 length: 16 amino acids. Germline V gene sequence: CDR1 MNHEY, CDR2 SMNVEV (reference sequence). The CDR3 DNA reads TGTGCCAGCAGTCGCGGACAAGTATTGGTCCCCTACGAGCAGTACTTC. As protein: CASSRGQVLVPYEQYF.

The genes are TRBV5-4 and TRBJ1-4; TRBD1 matches 7 bases. The CDR3 has 16 residues. CDR1 and CDR2 from the germline V gene are SGHNT and YYREEE (reference sequence). Trimming removed 4 bases from V and 6 bases from J; junction bases left unmatched: 12. CDR3 coding DNA: TGTGCCAGCAGCCGGGGCCAGGAGACAGGGCATGAAAAACTGTTTTTT. This sequence encodes CASSRGQETGHEKLFF.

This clone was seen just once. The chain has TRBV19 and TRBJ2-5, with 7 bases that match TRBD1. The trim removed 5 bases at V and 1 base at J, leaving 16 bases unmatched. CDR1 and CDR2 (germline): LNHDA, SQIVND (reference sequence). This CDR3 is 18 amino acids long. In DNA form, the CDR3 reads TGTGCCAGTAGTCTCCAGGGGGTATGGTCCCAATCCCAAGAGACCCAGTACTTC. Translated, it gives CASSLQGVWSQSQETQYF.

This clone came up once. This chain connects TRBV6-6 to TRBJ2-2; D not resolved. CDR3 length: 13 residues. Germline V lookup: CDR1 MNHNY, CDR2 SVGAGI (reference sequence). V gave up 0 bases and J gave up 8 bases, with 7 bases separating them. The CDR3 DNA is TGTGCCAGCAGTTACTCGAGCAAGGGGGAGCTGTTTTTT. Residues: CASSYSSKGELFF.

CDR3 in amino acids: CASSPRIRDTGELFF. As DNA, the CDR3 is TGTGCCAGCAGCCCACGTATTCGAGACACCGGGGAGCTGTTTTTT. The chain employs TRBV7-7 and TRBJ2-2; no firm D call. The V gene lost 5 bases and the J gene lost 3 bases, with 13 bases spanning the gap. The germline gives CDR1 SSHAT, CDR2 FNYEAQ (reference sequence). This CDR3 has 15 residues.

The V gene is TRBV4-1, the J gene TRBJ1-3; the match to TRBD1 covers 9 bases. The germline V gene has CDR1 MGHRA and CDR2 YSYEKL. The CDR3 is 16 amino acids. The junction had 8 bases not matched to a gene; V was cut back by 4 bases and J by 4 bases. In DNA, the CDR3 is TGCGCCAGCAGCCCTACACAGGGGGCGCGCGGAAACACCATATATTTT. It codes for CASSPTQGARGNTIYF.